What follows describes a single TCR beta chain. The target of this receptor is not known. Base qualities were left out, and no much larger clone turns up one base away. The CDR3 numbers 16 residues from cysteine through phenylalanine. The sequence is cut down to CDR3 DNA, 48 bases in frame from base 1. CDR1 SGHTA and CDR2 FQGTGA were looked up in the germline V gene. The junction shows trimming of 5 bases on V and 4 bases on J, and the gene matches do not reach 13 bases of it. TCRbeta CDR3 regions were amplified from genomic DNA by means of the immunoSEQ Assay, a bias-controlled multiplex PCR. The authors processed their data as follows. Nucleated cell counts per sample were estimated from amplification of reference gene primers within the assay. Sequence reads were collapsed and filtered to measure the absolute abundance of every unique TCRbeta CDR3 rearrangement. For each sample, productive Simpson clonality was calculated as the square root of Simpson's diversity index over productive rearrangements. This immuneACCESS table, as held by TCRdb, lists in-frame sequences with V and J called but not all clones. Of the missing ones, under half trace to an unresolved V gene in checked studies; the others have no known cause. V, J and clone size are those of that table, while D and trimming were read from the DNA. This sample has 350,000 to 400,000 clones in its table, and 86% of those were observed once. The biggest ten clones account for just over 7% of the sample.

This entry comes from a study of blood T cell repertoires in COVID-19 (TCRdb year 2020). With regard to the full study: Samples covering the acute and convalescent phases of COVID-19 were provided by collaborators in the United States, Italy and Spain. The material from the prospective study consisted of cDNA or gDNA derived from T cells, B-cell-depleted T cells, or PBMCs. The dataset comprised deeply sampled blood TCRbeta repertoires from subjects exposed to, actively infected with, or recovered from COVID-19. The repertoires were made available in a free public database intended to serve as a resource for research on the immune response to SARS-CoV-2. The samples were drawn from the first 160 participants of the ongoing ImmuneRACE study and from 1,200 or so subjects provided by 6 global collaborators. Sample metadata almost always included a de-identified subject ID, COVID-19 status, age in years and sex. Where available, HLA class I and class II types were obtained from metadata supplied by the sample provider rather than from assay-based typing. What the work shows at the level of the full study, not this receptor alone: Clinical and demographic metadata were provided uncurated, with the amount varying by source and participant.

At one collaborating source in Seattle, patients were enrolled during active infection and were followed longitudinally through the course of disease. The collaborating institutions used their own protocols to collect whole blood in K2EDTA tubes. For TCRbeta analysis, collaborators shipped samples as frozen whole blood, isolated PBMCs, or DNA extracted from either of those sample types. The sample taken for sequencing was peripheral blood. The chain uses TRBV7-3 and TRBJ2-7, and 8 junction bases match TRBD1. This TCR derives from a woman in her sixties with COVID-19, enrolled during active disease. CDR3 reads: CASSKLGGQGTYEQYF. In nucleotide form, the sequence is TGTGCCAGCAGCAAATTAGGAGGACAGGGCACTTACGAGCAGTACTTC.